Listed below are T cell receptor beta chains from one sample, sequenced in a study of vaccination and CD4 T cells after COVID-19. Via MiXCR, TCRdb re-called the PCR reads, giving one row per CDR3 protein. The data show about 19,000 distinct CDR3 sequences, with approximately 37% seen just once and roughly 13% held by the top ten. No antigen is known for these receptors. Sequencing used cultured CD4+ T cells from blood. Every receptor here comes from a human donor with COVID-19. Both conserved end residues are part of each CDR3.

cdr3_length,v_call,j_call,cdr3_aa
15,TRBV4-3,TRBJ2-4,CASSQVVRGKNIQYF
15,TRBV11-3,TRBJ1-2,CASSIRTTTNYGYTF
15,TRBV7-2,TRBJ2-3,CASTSAGAGTDTQYF
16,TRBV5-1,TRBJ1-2,CASSLGVTGGNYGYTF
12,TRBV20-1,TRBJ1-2,CSASGQPRGYTF
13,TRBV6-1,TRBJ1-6,CASSDPTISPLHF
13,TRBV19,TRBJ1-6,CASTGIDNSPLHF
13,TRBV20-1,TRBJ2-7,CSARTSGTYEQYF
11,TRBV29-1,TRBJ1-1,CSVVGRTEAFF
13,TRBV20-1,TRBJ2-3,CSADGGADNTQYF
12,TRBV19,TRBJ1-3,CASSIEAGTIYF
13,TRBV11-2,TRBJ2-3,CASSPQGFDTQYF
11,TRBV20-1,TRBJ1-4,CSATGDEKLFF
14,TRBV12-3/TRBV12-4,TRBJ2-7,CASTGQGLTYEQYF
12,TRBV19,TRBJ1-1,CASNGGATEAFF
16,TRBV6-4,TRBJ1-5,CASSEGVRGVNQPQHF
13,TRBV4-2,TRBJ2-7,CASSQDFGDEQYF
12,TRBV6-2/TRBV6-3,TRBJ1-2,CASSQGNYGYTF
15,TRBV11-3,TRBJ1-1,CASSGKRSDNTEAFF
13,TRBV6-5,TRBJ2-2,CASSSPSPGELFF
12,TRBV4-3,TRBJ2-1,CASSQVGREQFF
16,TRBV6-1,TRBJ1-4,CASSPPHKRGNEKLFF
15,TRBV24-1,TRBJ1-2,CATSDPVKGGGGYTF
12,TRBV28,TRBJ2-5,CASSFHSGTQYF
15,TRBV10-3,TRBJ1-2,CAISESRELNYGYTF
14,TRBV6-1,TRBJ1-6,CASSNGLNNSPLHF
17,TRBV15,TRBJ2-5,CATSRVGQRGGLETQYF
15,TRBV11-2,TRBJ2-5,CASSLFAGRVETQYF
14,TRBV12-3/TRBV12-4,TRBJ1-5,CASSFSGERQPQHF
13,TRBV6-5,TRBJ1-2,CASSYRVGYGYTF
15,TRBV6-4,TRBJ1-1,CASRTGTGGNTEAFF
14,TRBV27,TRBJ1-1,CASSYRDRGAEAFF
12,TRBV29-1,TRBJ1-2,CSVEEPGTGYTF
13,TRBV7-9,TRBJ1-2,CASSLGLAYGYTF
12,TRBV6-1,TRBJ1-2,CAGWTGLWGYTF
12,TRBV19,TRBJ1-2,CASSSRGPGYTF
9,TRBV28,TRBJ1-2,CASSSGYTF
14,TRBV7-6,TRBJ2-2,CASFKSSNTGELFF